Below, one TCR beta chain is given with its context. What antigen it recognizes has not been identified. Base qualities are not at hand, and no much larger clone is one base apart. Including the terminal cysteine and phenylalanine, the CDR3 comprises 18 residues. Only CDR3 DNA is held: 54 bases, read in frame from base 1. Based on the germline V gene (reference sequence), the CDR1 and CDR2 sequences are GTSNPN and SVGIG. The V end gives up 8 bases and the J end 7 bases, leaving 24 bases in the junction not matched to a gene. TCRbeta CDR3 regions were amplified from genomic DNA using the immunoSEQ Assay, a bias-controlled multiplex PCR. The study's own analysis went as follows. The number of nucleated cells in each sample was estimated by amplification of reference gene primers within the assay. To quantify the absolute abundance of each unique TCRbeta CDR3 rearrangement, sequence reads were collapsed and filtered. Productive Simpson clonality was computed per sample as the square root of Simpson's diversity index over productive rearrangements. Not all clones reach the TCRdb copy of this immuneACCESS table, which keeps in-frame sequences only. Checked studies attribute under half of the gap to unresolved V genes and leave the rest unexplained. For V, J and clone size, that table is used; D and trimming come from the DNA. Here the sample has roughly 120,000 clones; around four fifths occur a single time. About 18% of the sample goes to the ten largest clones.

Collaborating institutions collected whole blood in K2EDTA tubes following their own protocols. For TCRbeta analysis, collaborators shipped samples in one of three forms: frozen whole blood, isolated PBMCs, or DNA extracted from either of those sample types. This entry comes from a study of blood T cell repertoires in COVID-19 (dated by TCRdb to the early 2020s). Context from the whole study: Samples from collaborators originated in the United States, Italy and Spain and spanned both the acute and convalescent phases of COVID-19. The material from the prospective study consisted of cDNA or gDNA derived from T cells, B-cell-depleted T cells, or PBMCs. Deeply sampled blood TCRbeta repertoires from subjects exposed to, actively infected with, or recovered from COVID-19 were included in the dataset. The repertoires were made available in a free public database intended to serve as a resource for research on the immune response to SARS-CoV-2. Samples came from the ongoing ImmuneRACE study (first 160 participants) plus 1,254 subjects from 6 global collaborators. Nearly every sample came with metadata listing a de-identified subject ID, COVID-19 status, age in years and sex. Where available, HLA class I and class II types were obtained from metadata supplied by the sample provider rather than from assay-based typing.

What the study reported, not specific to this receptor: The quantity of clinical and demographic metadata differed by source and by participant and was supplied without curation.

Sequenced input: peripheral blood. The receptor chain draws on TRBV30 and TRBJ2-1, and 9 junction bases match TRBD2. The sequence was collected from a woman aged 60-75 years with acute or convalescent COVID-19. The CDR3 protein: CARVRWASGIGLVNEQFF. The nucleotides read TGTGCCCGAGTCCGCTGGGCTAGCGGGATTGGATTGGTAAATGAGCAGTTCTTC.